These T cell receptor beta chains were read from a single sample in a study of regulatory T cells in long-lasting Graves disease. TCRdb itself ran the multiplex PCR reads through MiXCR, one entry per CDR3 protein. This sample has approximately 560,000 distinct CDR3 sequences, with about 16% found just once. These data also formed part of another study, on T cells in Graves' hyperthyroidism and ophthalmopathy.

Specimen: peripheral blood mononuclear cells (PBMCs), collected at new diagnosis, from a patient treated with antithyroid drugs. Receptors originate from a man younger than 35 with Graves disease. The CDR3 runs from the conserved cysteine through the conserved F or W. D genes are given only for firm matches. A clone size is listed for some rows: how often the clone was seen (once, few, many), or a class if it is expanded.

len	abundance	d_gene	v_gene	j_gene	CDR3nt	CDR3aa
17	NA	TRBD2	TRBV11-2	TRBJ2-2	TGTGCCAGCAGCTTTAATTCGGCTAGCGGGAGGGACGGGGAGCTGTTTTTT	CASSFNSASGRDGELFF
13	few	NA	TRBV7-9	TRBJ2-2	TGTGCCAGCAGCGCCCCGCTCGCCGGGGAGCTGTTTTTT	CASSAPLAGELFF
17	few	NA	TRBV11-2	TRBJ2-5	TGCGCCAGCAGCCAAGATTTCCGCGGGACAGAGCAAGAGACCCAGTACTTC	CASSQDFRGTEQETQYF
14	many	NA	TRBV28	TRBJ1-2	TGTGCCAGCAGGCGACAGGCCGGGAACTATGGCTACACCTTC	CASRRQAGNYGYTF
14	few	TRBD1	TRBV19	TRBJ2-7	TGTGCCAGTAGTTACGGACAGGAGGCCTACGAGCAGTACTTC	CASSYGQEAYEQYF
19	many	TRBD2	TRBV7-2	TRBJ2-1	TGTGCCAGCAGCTTATACCCTCCCGGGACTAGCTCCCCTTACAATGAGCAGTTCTTC	CASSLYPPGTSSPYNEQFF
12	many	NA	TRBV5-1	TRBJ2-1	TGCGCCAGCAGCTTGGGGCACAATGAGCAGTTCTTC	CASSLGHNEQFF
15	NA	NA	TRBV27	TRBJ1-2	TGTGCCAGCAGCCCCCTGGGTGGCAGTAACTATGGCTACACCTTC	CASSPLGGSNYGYTF
13	many	NA	TRBV2	TRBJ1-1	TGTGCCAGCAGTACAGACAGTTTCTCCCCAGCTTTCTTT	CASSTDSFSPAFF
11	few	NA	TRBV30	TRBJ2-7	TGTGCCTGGAGTGTTATTTCCGAGCAGTACTTC	CAWSVISEQYF
13	few	TRBD2	TRBV2	TRBJ2-7	TGTGCCAGCATTAGCGGGAGCGTTTACGAGCAGTACTTC	CASISGSVYEQYF
16	many	NA	TRBV7-9	TRBJ1-1	TGTGCCAGCAGCTTAACACCTGAGTGGATGAACACTGAAGCTTTCTTT	CASSLTPEWMNTEAFF
15	many	NA	TRBV3-1	TRBJ2-7	TGTGCCAGCAGCCATCCTCTTACAGGGTTCGACGAGCAGTACTTC	CASSHPLTGFDEQYF
11	many	NA	TRBV28	TRBJ2-3	TGTGCCAGCAGCCTTCGGGATACGCAGTATTTT	CASSLRDTQYF
12	few	NA	TRBV20-1	TRBJ2-7	TGCAGTGCCAAACGGGGTATCGACGAGCAGTACTTC	CSAKRGIDEQYF
14	NA	NA	TRBV10-3	TRBJ2-1	TGTGCCATCAATCGGGGAGAGGGGAGAAATGAGCAGTTCTTC	CAINRGEGRNEQFF